These 17 T cell receptor beta chains originate from one sample sequenced in a study of T cells in Graves' hyperthyroidism and ophthalmopathy. The investigators amplified TCR beta CDR3 regions from RNA transcripts. The HTBI primer set drove a first-round RT-PCR of the TCR CDR3. TCRdb itself ran the multiplex PCR reads through MiXCR, one entry per CDR3 protein. The table includes about 720,000 distinct CDR3 sequences, 16% detected once. Specimen: blood. Receptor source: a man aged 18 to 30 with Graves' hyperthyroidism.

This clonotype was found many times. This sequence joins TRBV7-8 and TRBJ1-2; perhaps TRBD1 as D (5 bases). The CDR3 sequence is 15 residues long. The germline V and J ends were trimmed by 3 bases and 3 bases, with 14 bases remaining between them. CDR1 and CDR2 (germline): SGHVS, FQNEAQ. The CDR3 reads CASSLGGESDYGYTF. The CDR3 nucleotides are TGTGCCAGCAGCTTGGGAGGGGAGAGCGACTATGGCTACACCTTC.

The sample holds many counts of this clonotype. This chain uses TRBV6-1 with TRBJ2-5; 7 nucleotides line up with TRBD2. Germline V gives CDR1 MNHNS, CDR2 SASEGT. This CDR3 is built from 16 residues. Losses at the gene ends were 4 bases for V and 5 bases for J; bases not matched to a gene: 13. The CDR3 nucleotides read TGTGCCAGCAGTGGTAGTAGTTGGGAGGGCTGGGAGACCCAGTACTTC. The encoded protein is CASSGSSWEGWETQYF.

At least ten counts were recorded for this clonotype. The chain combines TRBV28 with TRBJ2-7; TRBD1 matches at 7 bases. V was pared by 7 bases and J by 0 bases, with 12 bases of the junction left unmatched. There are 16 residues in the CDR3. The germline V gene has CDR1 MDHEN and CDR2 SYDVKM. CDR3 coding DNA: TGTGCCAGCACTACAACCCCGGGACAGAGCTCCTACGAGCAGTACTTC. Protein: CASTTTPGQSSYEQYF.

Only a few counts were recorded for this clonotype. V and J are TRBV28 and TRBJ1-2, with D tentatively TRBD1 (6 bases). Trimming left V 2 bases short and J 4 bases short, with 11 bases between. This CDR3 has 14 amino acids. Per the germline V gene, CDR1 is MDHEN and CDR2 is SYDVKM. CDR3 DNA: TGTGCCAGCAGTTTAGGCAGGGGAGGCTATGGCTACACCTTC. Protein sequence: CASSLGRGGYGYTF.

This clonotype was observed at least ten times. The rearrangement joins TRBV5-1 to TRBJ2-1; TRBD2 matches at 10 bases. This CDR3 region has 16 residues. Trimming removed 4 bases from V and 4 bases from J; junction bases left unmatched: 8. The germline CDR1 and CDR2 sequences are SGHRS and YFSETQ. CDR3 nucleotide sequence: TGCGCCAGCAGCCCGGCGACTAGCGGGTTATACAATGAGCAGTTCTTC. This gives the protein CASSPATSGLYNEQFF. The full variable domain, in which reference TRBV5-1 and TRBJ2-1 provide the parts outside the CDR3, is KAGVTQTPRYLIKTRGQQVTLSCSPISGHRSVSWYQQTPGQGLQFLFEYFSETQRNKGNFPGRFSGRQFSNSRSEMNVSTLELGDSALYLCASSPATSGLYNEQFFGPGTRLTVL.

CDR3 coding DNA: TGTGCCAGCAGCTTAGGGCTCGTTTTTAGGCCGAACACCGGGGAGCTGTTTTTT. Its protein is CASSLGLVFRPNTGELFF. The chain has TRBV11-2 and TRBJ2-2; D remains unclear. CDR1 and CDR2 from the germline V gene are SGHAT and FQNNGV. V was trimmed by 1 base and J by 0 bases, leaving 15 bases between them. The CDR3 runs 18 residues.

The chain couples TRBV5-1 to TRBJ2-1; the D gene is possibly TRBD1 (5 bases). The CDR3 runs to 14 residues. Germline CDR1 SGHRS, CDR2 YFSETQ. Between the trimmed V and J ends, which lost 4 bases and 7 bases, there was a span of 15 bases. In nucleotides, the CDR3 is TGCGCCAGCAGCCCGGGCAGGGTGAGGAATGAGCAGTTCTTC. Its protein product is CASSPGRVRNEQFF.

Worth noting for this clonotype: A read error may account for a junction end that differs from germline. The chain employs TRBV9 and TRBJ1-1, with 8 bases aligning to TRBD1. The germline V gene has CDR1 SGDLS and CDR2 YYNGEE. CDR3 size: 12 residues. CDR3 DNA: TGCGCCAGCAGCTTCTCAGGGGGCGAGTCTTTCTTT. Its translation: CASSFSGGESFF.

This clonotype was counted ten times or more. CDR3 sequence: CASSTGGSTDTQYF. CDR3 in DNA: TGTGCCAGCAGCACAGGGGGCTCCACAGATACGCAGTATTTT. This chain joins TRBV28 and TRBJ2-3; 9 nucleotides align to TRBD1. From germline, CDR1 is MDHEN and CDR2 SYDVKM. V gave up 6 bases and J gave up 2 bases; unmatched junction bases: 3. The CDR3 extends over 14 amino acids.

The chain links TRBV29-1 to TRBJ2-1; 10 bases are a match to TRBD1. The V and J ends lost 4 bases and 6 bases, in that order; junction bases with no gene match: 0. The CDR3 spans 12 residues. CDR1 is SQVTM, CDR2 ANQGSEA, per germline. The CDR3 is CSVGTGGNEQFF. CDR3 DNA sequence: TGCAGCGTTGGGACAGGGGGCAATGAGCAGTTCTTC.

Many counts were recorded for this clonotype. The chain uses TRBV6-1 and TRBJ2-1; D uncertain. Germline V lookup: CDR1 MNHNS, CDR2 SASEGT. Trimming shortened V by 3 bases and J by 6 bases, and 6 bases separated the two germline ends. CDR3 length equals 12 residues. The CDR3 spells CASSDYRNEQFF. In DNA form, the CDR3 reads TGTGCCAGCAGTGACTACCGCAATGAGCAGTTCTTC.

This clonotype has a handful of counts. The CDR3 DNA follows: TGTGCCACCAGTGACATAGCCGGGGTCGGCACCGGGGAGCTGTTTTTT. Amino acid sequence: CATSDIAGVGTGELFF. This chain links TRBV24-1 with TRBJ2-2, with a possible D match to TRBD2 (5 bases). Deletions cut 4 bases from V and 4 bases from J, with 15 bases between. CDR3 size: 16 residues. CDR1 and CDR2 (germline): KGHDR, SFDVKD.

For this clonotype: One junction end does not reproduce the germline sequence, and a read error may be involved. In nucleotides, the CDR3 is TGTGACTGGAGGCGGTTGAACACTGAAGCTTTCTTT. As protein: CDWRRLNTEAFF. The rearrangement uses TRBV30 and TRBJ1-1; D remains ambiguous. CDR1 GTSNPN and CDR2 SVGIG come from the germline V gene (reference sequence). CDR3 length: 12 residues.

This clonotype was seen ten or more times. This sequence joins TRBV18 and TRBJ2-3; TRBD1 agrees at 10 bases. CDR1 and CDR2 from the germline V gene are KGHSH and LQKENI. V was pared by 3 bases and J by 0 bases, with 0 bases of the junction left unmatched. CDR3 length equals 15 residues. CDR3 amino acids: CASSPDRGSTDTQYF. The CDR3 region has the DNA TGTGCCAGCTCACCGGACAGGGGGAGCACAGATACGCAGTATTTT.

This clonotype was detected only a few times. V usage is TRBV20-1 and J usage is TRBJ2-3; D gene uncertain. Trimming took off 3 bases at V and 4 bases at J, with 17 bases between the two ends. The V gene's germline CDR1 is DFQATT and CDR2 SNEGSKA (reference sequence). The CDR3 is made up of 15 amino acids. CDR3: CSARDTRQPADTQYF. DNA for the CDR3: TGCAGTGCTAGGGATACCCGTCAACCCGCAGATACGCAGTATTTT.

J is TRBJ2-4 and V is TRBV20-1, with 8 positions matching TRBD2. Trimming removed 0 bases from V and 6 bases from J; junction bases left unmatched: 13. CDR3 size: 17 residues. The germline gives CDR1 DFQATT, CDR2 SNEGSKA (reference sequence). The DNA for the CDR3 is TGCAGTGCTAGAGATCCGACTAGCGAGACAGAGGGAAACATTCAGTACTTC. Amino acids: CSARDPTSETEGNIQYF.

The chain has TRBV5-4 and TRBJ1-6; the D gene is possibly TRBD1 (5 bases). Deletions cut 2 bases from V and 11 bases from J, with 11 bases between. There are 13 residues in the CDR3. Germline V gene sequence: CDR1 SGHNT, CDR2 YYREEE (reference sequence). In nucleotides, the CDR3 is TGTGCCAGCAGCTTTACAGGCGCTGCACCCCTCCACTTT. This codes for CASSFTGAAPLHF. The full variable domain, with the rest looked up from reference TRBV5-4 and TRBJ1-6, is ETGVTQSPTHLIKTRGQQVTLRCSSQSGHNTVSWYQQALGQGPQFIFQYYREEENGRGNFPPRFSGLQFPNYSSELNVNALELDDSALYLCASSFTGAAPLHFGNGTRLTVT.